The rows below give T cell receptor beta chains drawn from one sample of a study of beta chain features in type 1 diabetes. Profiling relied on immunoSEQ multiplex PCR, and the TCRdb table lists in-frame clones only, not all of them. The data show more than 120,000 clones, 10% seen once. Material for sequencing was naive CD4+ T cells from blood. These receptors were taken from a man aged 18 to 30 in good health. Both conserved end residues are part of each CDR3. A D gene is named only where the DNA matches it firmly. Only some rows state a clone size, as once, few, many or a class for expanded clones.

v_gene	abundance	j_gene	d_gene	CDR3nt	CDR3aa
TRBV5-1	few	TRBJ1-6	-	TGCGCCAGCAGCTTGGATCGGAGCTCCTATAATTCACCCCTCCACTTT	CASSLDRSSYNSPLHF
TRBV7-6	few	TRBJ2-1	TRBD1	TGTGCCAGCAGCTCCACCCAGGGGGACAATGAGCAGTTCTTC	CASSSTQGDNEQFF
TRBV27	-	TRBJ2-3	TRBD2	TGTGCCAGCAGGGTTTTAGCGGGGATGACAGATACGCAGTATTTT	CASRVLAGMTDTQYF
TRBV6-1	-	TRBJ2-3	-	TGTGCCAGCAGTGAAGCCGGGACAGATACGCAGTATTTT	CASSEAGTDTQYF
TRBV12-1	few	TRBJ2-2	-	TGTGCCAGCAGCTTTCGGGGGGCGAGGTTCGCCGGGGAGCTGTTTTTT	CASSFRGARFAGELFF
TRBV6-5	-	TRBJ2-5	TRBD1	TGTGCCAGCAGTTACTCGACAGGGAAACAGTACTTC	CASSYSTGKQYF
TRBV15	few	TRBJ2-5	TRBD2	TGTGCCACCAGCAGAGATGGAGTAGCGGGGACTTACCAAGAGACCCAGTACTTC	CATSRDGVAGTYQETQYF
TRBV6-5	-	TRBJ2-1	TRBD2	TGTGCCAGTATACCGGGCGGGGGGGGGCATGAGCAGTTCTTC	CASIPGGGGHEQFF
TRBV15	-	TRBJ2-7	-	TGTGCCACCAGCAGAGATATAGGACAGAGGTTCGAGCAGTACTTC	CATSRDIGQRFEQYF
TRBV5-1	few	TRBJ1-4	TRBD1	TGCGCCAGCAGCTTCGGGACAGGGAATGAAAAACTGTTTTTT	CASSFGTGNEKLFF
TRBV10-3	many	TRBJ2-7	TRBD1	TGTGCCATCACGGGACAGAGTCACTACGAGCAGTACTTC	CAITGQSHYEQYF
TRBV18	few	TRBJ2-7	-	TGTGCCAGCTCACCACCTGCCAGAACCTACGAGCAGTACTTC	CASSPPARTYEQYF
TRBV2	-	TRBJ1-5	-	TGTGCCAGCAGTGAACAGGGGTCCAATCAGCCCCAGCATTTT	CASSEQGSNQPQHF
TRBV9	few	TRBJ2-3	TRBD2	TGTGCCAGCAGCGCGAATCTAGCGGGGGGGCCTGCGCAGTATTTT	CASSANLAGGPAQYF
TRBV4-3	-	TRBJ2-7	TRBD1	TGCGCCAGCAGCCCAGGGACAGTCTACGAGCAGTACTTC	CASSPGTVYEQYF
TRBV6-1	-	TRBJ2-7	TRBD2	TGTGCCAGCAGTGCCGTCGCGGGGGGGCACCTACGGGAGCAGTACTTC	CASSAVAGGHLREQYF
TRBV30	-	TRBJ2-3	TRBD1	TGTGCCTGGAGTGTACGGGACAGGGGCACAGATACGCAGTATTTT	CAWSVRDRGTDTQYF
TRBV5-1	few	TRBJ2-2	TRBD2	TGCGCCAGCAGCTTGGTGGCTAGCGGGGCCGGGGAGCTGTTTTTT	CASSLVASGAGELFF
TRBV19	few	TRBJ2-3	TRBD2	TGTGCCAGTAGCCGGGACTACCCTAGCACAGATACGCAGTATTTT	CASSRDYPSTDTQYF
TRBV10-3	many	TRBJ2-5	TRBD1	TGTGCCATCAGTGGGACAGGGGGCGCCGAGACCCAGTACTTC	CAISGTGGAETQYF
TRBV6-5	few	TRBJ2-5	-	TGTGCCAGCAGTGACAAGGGGGTCCAAGAGACCCAGTACTTC	CASSDKGVQETQYF
TRBV19	-	TRBJ1-2	TRBD1	TGTGCCAGTAGTAACGCAGGACAGGGCTATGGCTACACCTTC	CASSNAGQGYGYTF
TRBV30	many	TRBJ2-1	TRBD1	TGTGCCTGGAAACAGGGGGCCTGGGATGAGCAGTTCTTC	CAWKQGAWDEQFF
TRBV11-3	-	TRBJ2-3	TRBD2	TGTGCCAGCAGCCCACGGGGGGGCTGGGATACGCAGTATTTT	CASSPRGGWDTQYF
TRBV6-6	few	TRBJ2-3	-	TGTGCCAGCAGTACCACGGGGGGCTCCGGCACAGATACGCAGTATTTT	CASSTTGGSGTDTQYF
TRBV7-3	-	TRBJ2-2	-	TGTGCCAGCAGCTTAAGAGGGGGAGATACCGGGGAGCTGTTTTTT	CASSLRGGDTGELFF
TRBV7-2	-	TRBJ2-3	-	TGTGCCAGCAGCATATTAAGGAGAGGAGATACGCAGTATTTT	CASSILRRGDTQYF
TRBV6-1	-	TRBJ1-1	-	TGTGCCAGCAGTACAACAGATCCTACTGAAGCTTTCTTT	CASSTTDPTEAFF
TRBV7-2	few	TRBJ2-5	-	TGTGCCAGCAGCTTATTAACAGGGCAGGAGACCCAGTACTTC	CASSLLTGQETQYF
TRBV5-1	-	TRBJ2-7	-	TGCGCCAGCAGCTTGGGGACTTTCTACGAGCAGTACTTC	CASSLGTFYEQYF
TRBV28	-	TRBJ2-6	-	TGTGCCAGCAGTTTAATTCTGTCCTCTGGGGCCAACGTCCTGACTTTC	CASSLILSSGANVLTF